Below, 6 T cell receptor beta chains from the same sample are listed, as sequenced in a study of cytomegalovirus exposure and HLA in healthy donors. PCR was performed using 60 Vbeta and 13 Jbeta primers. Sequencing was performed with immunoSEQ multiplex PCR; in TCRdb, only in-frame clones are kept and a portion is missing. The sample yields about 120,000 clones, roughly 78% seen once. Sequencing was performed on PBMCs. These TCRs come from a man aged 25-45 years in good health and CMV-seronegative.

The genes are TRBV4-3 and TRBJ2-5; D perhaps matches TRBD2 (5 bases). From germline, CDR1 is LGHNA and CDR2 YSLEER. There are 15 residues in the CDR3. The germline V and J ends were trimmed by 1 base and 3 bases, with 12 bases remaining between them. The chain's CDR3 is CASSQGTWQKETQYF. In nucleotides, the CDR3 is TGCGCCAGCAGCCAAGGGACTTGGCAAAAAGAGACCCAGTACTTC.

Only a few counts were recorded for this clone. The CDR3 loop is CARGEGIGGGYTF. The CDR3 nucleotides read TGTGCCAGGGGTGAAGGGATTGGGGGCGGCTACACCTTC. The J gene is TRBJ1-2, the V gene TRBV2; possibly TRBD1 for D (6 bases). Germline V gene sequence: CDR1 SNHLY, CDR2 FYNNEI. V was trimmed by 9 bases and J by 8 bases, leaving 19 bases between them. The CDR3 has 13 amino acids.

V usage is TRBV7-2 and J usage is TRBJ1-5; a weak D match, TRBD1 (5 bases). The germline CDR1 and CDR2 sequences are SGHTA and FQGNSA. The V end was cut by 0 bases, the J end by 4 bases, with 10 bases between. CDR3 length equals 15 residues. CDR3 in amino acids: CASSLAATGNQPQHF. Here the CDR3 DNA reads TGTGCCAGCAGCTTAGCGGCCACAGGAAATCAGCCCCAGCATTTT.

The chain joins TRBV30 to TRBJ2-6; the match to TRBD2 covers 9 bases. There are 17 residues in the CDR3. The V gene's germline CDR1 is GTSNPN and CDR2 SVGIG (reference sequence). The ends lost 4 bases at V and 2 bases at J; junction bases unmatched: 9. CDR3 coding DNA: TGTGCCTGGACCCGGTCAGCGGGGGGAACTGGGGCCAACGTCCTGACTTTC. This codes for CAWTRSAGGTGANVLTF.

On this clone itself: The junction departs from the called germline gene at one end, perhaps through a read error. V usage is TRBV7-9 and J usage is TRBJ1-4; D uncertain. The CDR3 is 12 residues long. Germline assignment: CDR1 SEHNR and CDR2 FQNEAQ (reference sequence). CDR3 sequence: CSSSPSLEKLFF. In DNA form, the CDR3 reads TGTTCCAGCAGCCCATCATTGGAAAAACTGTTTTTT.

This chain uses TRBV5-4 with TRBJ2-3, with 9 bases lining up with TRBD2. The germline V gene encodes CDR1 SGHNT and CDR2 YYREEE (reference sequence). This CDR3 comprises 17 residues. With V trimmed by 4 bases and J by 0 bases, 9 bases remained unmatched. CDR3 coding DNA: TGTGCCAGCAGCGCAACTCTAGCGGGGACTAGCACAGATACGCAGTATTTT. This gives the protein CASSATLAGTSTDTQYF. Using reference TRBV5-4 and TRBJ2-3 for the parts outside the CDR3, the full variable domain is ETGVTQSPTHLIKTRGQQVTLRCSSQSGHNTVSWYQQALGQGPQFIFQYYREEENGRGNFPPRFSGLQFPNYSSELNVNALELDDSALYLCASSATLAGTSTDTQYFGPGTRLTVL.